This T cell receptor beta chain originates from a study of blood T cells in healthy people across ages. Overall study findings and caveats: Estimates drawn from one million T cells were deemed to understate diversity. Compared with aged donors, long-lived donors showed fewer expanded clones, suggesting selection.

V lost 1 base and J 1 base, leaving 8 bases between the germline ends. Germline CDR1 SGHRS, CDR2 YFSETQ. The CDR3 spans 14 residues. A second PCR, run for about 7 to 11 cycles, used a sample-barcoded 5' primer plus a J-beta primer mix. Tags on each cDNA molecule came from a template-switch adaptor with 12 random nucleotides. TCRdb re-called the 5' RACE reads with MiXCR, one entry per CDR3 protein. The data show about a million distinct CDR3 sequences, with just over 50% seen just once and about a fifth held by the top ten. With respect to this clonotype: The antigen is not known.

The TCR sequence derives from a woman aged 55 to 70 in good health. Specimen: blood. This chain joins TRBV5-1 and TRBJ1-2; D remains unclear. The CDR3 coding sequence is TGCGCCAGCAGCTTGTCCGGTTTTAACTATGGCTACACCTTC. Its translation is CASSLSGFNYGYTF.